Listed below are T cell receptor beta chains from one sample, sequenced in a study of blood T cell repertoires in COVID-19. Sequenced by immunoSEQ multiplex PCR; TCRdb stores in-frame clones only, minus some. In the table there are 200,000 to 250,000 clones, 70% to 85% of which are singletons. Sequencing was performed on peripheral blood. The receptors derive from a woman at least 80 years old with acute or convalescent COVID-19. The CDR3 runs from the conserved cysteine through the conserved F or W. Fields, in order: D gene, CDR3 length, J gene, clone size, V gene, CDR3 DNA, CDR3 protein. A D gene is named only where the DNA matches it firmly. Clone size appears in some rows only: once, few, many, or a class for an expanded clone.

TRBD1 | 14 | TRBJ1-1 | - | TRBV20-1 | TGCAGTGCTAGTGTGACAGGGATCAACACTGAAGCTTTCTTT | CSASVTGINTEAFF
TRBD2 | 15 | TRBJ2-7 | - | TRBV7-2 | TGTGCCAGCAGCTTAAATCCTAGCGGCTCCTACGAGCAGTACTTC | CASSLNPSGSYEQYF
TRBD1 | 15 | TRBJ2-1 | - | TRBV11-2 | TGTGCCAGCAGCCAACAGGGGGCTGCATACAATGAGCAGTTCTTC | CASSQQGAAYNEQFF
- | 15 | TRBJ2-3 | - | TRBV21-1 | TGTGCCAGCAGCAATGGGACTAGCGGGGGAGATACGCAGTATTTT | CASSNGTSGGDTQYF
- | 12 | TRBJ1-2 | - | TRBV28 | TGTGCCAGCAGTTTTAACTCCTATGGCTACACCTTC | CASSFNSYGYTF
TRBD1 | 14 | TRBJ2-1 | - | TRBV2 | TGTGCCAGCAGTGGACAGGGGGCGAGAGGCGAGCAGTTCTTC | CASSGQGARGEQFF
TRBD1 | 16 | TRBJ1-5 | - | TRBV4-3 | TGCGCCAGCAGCCAACGCCCCCCCAGGGGGGATCAGCCCCAGCATTTT | CASSQRPPRGDQPQHF
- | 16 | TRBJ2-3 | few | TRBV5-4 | TGTGCCAGCAGCCTACGACAGGGAGGAAGCACAGATACGCAGTATTTT | CASSLRQGGSTDTQYF
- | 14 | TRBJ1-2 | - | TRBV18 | TGTGCCAGCTCATCTGACAGTATTAACTATGGCTACACCTTC | CASSSDSINYGYTF
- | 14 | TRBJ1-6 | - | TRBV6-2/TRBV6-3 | TGTGCCAGCAGTTACTCTGGGGGGGGTTCACCCCTCCACTTT | CASSYSGGGSPLHF
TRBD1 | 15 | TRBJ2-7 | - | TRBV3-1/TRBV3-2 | TGTGCCAGCAGCCAAGTGAGACAGGGATCCTACGAGCAGTACTTC | CASSQVRQGSYEQYF
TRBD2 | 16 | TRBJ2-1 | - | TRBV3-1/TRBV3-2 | TGTGCCAGCAGCCGCCTTGGCGGGGGGGCCGAAAATGAGCAGTTCTTC | CASSRLGGGAENEQFF
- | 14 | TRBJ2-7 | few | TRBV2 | TGTGCCAGCAGTGAACAAGGGGAAGGCTACGAGCAGTACTTC | CASSEQGEGYEQYF
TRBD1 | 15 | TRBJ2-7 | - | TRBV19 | TGTGCTAGTAGTTTACAGGGGGCAGGCTCCTACGAGCAGTACTTC | CASSLQGAGSYEQYF
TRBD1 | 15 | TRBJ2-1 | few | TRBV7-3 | TGTGCCAGCAGCCCCCACCGGGACAGGGCACAGGAGCAGTTCTTC | CASSPHRDRAQEQFF
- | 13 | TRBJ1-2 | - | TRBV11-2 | TGTGCCAGCAGTCCGAACTCTAACTATGGCTACACCTTC | CASSPNSNYGYTF
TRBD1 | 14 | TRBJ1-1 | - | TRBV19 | TGTGCCAGTAGTCTCGACAGGGGGCCCACTGAAGCTTTCTTT | CASSLDRGPTEAFF
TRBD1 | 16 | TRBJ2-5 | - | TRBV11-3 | TGTGCCAGCAGCTTGACGGGACAGGGGGCATTGGGGACCCAGTACTTC | CASSLTGQGALGTQYF
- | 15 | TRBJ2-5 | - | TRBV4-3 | TGCGCCAGCAGCCAGGTGTGGAGCTTCTCTGAGACCCAGTACTTC | CASSQVWSFSETQYF
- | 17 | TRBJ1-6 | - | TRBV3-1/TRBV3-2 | TGTGCCAGCAGCCCAACTTCATGGACAGCGCCTGATTCACCCCTCCACTTT | CASSPTSWTAPDSPLHF
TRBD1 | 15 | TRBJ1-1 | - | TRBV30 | TGTGCCTGGAGCCTTTGGGGGACAGTGAACACTGAAGCTTTCTTT | CAWSLWGTVNTEAFF
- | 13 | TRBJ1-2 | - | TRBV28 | TGTGCCACAGGAGTGGGGGGAGGATATGGCTACACCTTC | CATGVGGGYGYTF
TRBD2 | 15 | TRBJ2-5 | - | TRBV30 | TGTGCCTGGAGTGGGTTAGCGGGAGTCCAAGAGACCCAGTACTTC | CAWSGLAGVQETQYF
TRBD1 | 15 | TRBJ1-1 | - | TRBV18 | TGTGCCAGCTCACACGACAGGGAGATGAACACTGAAGCTTTCTTT | CASSHDREMNTEAFF